This T cell receptor (beta chain) was retrieved from a study of response to subunit inactivated influenza vaccine. Study outcomes and limitations: The authors suggested that few new T cells are recruited per seasonal influenza vaccination.

In the case of this clonotype: Its antigen is as yet unknown. A much larger clone differs by one base, so this may be a read error.

V lost 8 bases, J lost 2 bases, and 16 bases lay in between. Per the germline V gene, CDR1 is MGHRA and CDR2 is YSYEKL. This CDR3 has 14 amino acids. TCRdb re-called the RT-PCR reads through MiXCR, storing one row per CDR3 protein. The sample lists 500,000 to 600,000 distinct CDR3 sequences, 10% to 15% occurring once. This sequence joins TRBV4-1 and TRBJ2-7; D possibly uses TRBD1 or TRBD2 (5 bases each). The receptor was isolated from a man aged 45-60 years who received an inactivated influenza vaccine. Sequences were derived from PBMCs from blood, sampled 45 days after vaccination. The CDR3 sequence is CASGPWDGTYEQYF. The CDR3 bases are TGCGCCAGCGGCCCATGGGACGGGACCTACGAGCAGTACTTC.